Sequencing of this T cell receptor (beta chain) was carried out in a study of T cell responses to AZD1222 COVID-19 vaccine. The germline CDR1 and CDR2 sequences are LGHDT and YNNKEL (reference sequence). The length of the CDR3 is 15 residues. Trimming removed 2 bases from V and 0 bases from J, with 8 bases in between. Whole-study findings and limits: A rise in Spike-specific TCR breadth and depth followed two AZD1222 doses.

As to this clone: The antigen is unknown.

Sequencing was performed with immunoSEQ multiplex PCR; in TCRdb, only in-frame clones are kept and a portion is missing. The sample carries 75,000 to 90,000 clones, around 90% recorded once. Source: peripheral blood, taken 28 days after the second AZD1222 dose. The sequence was collected from an adult who received the AZD1222 COVID-19 vaccine. The gene calls are TRBV3-1 (or the pseudogene TRBV3-2) and TRBJ1-3; no clear D gene. CDR3 bases: TGTGCCAGCAGCCAACGCCTGGTCTCTGGAAACACCATATATTTT. The encoded protein is CASSQRLVSGNTIYF.